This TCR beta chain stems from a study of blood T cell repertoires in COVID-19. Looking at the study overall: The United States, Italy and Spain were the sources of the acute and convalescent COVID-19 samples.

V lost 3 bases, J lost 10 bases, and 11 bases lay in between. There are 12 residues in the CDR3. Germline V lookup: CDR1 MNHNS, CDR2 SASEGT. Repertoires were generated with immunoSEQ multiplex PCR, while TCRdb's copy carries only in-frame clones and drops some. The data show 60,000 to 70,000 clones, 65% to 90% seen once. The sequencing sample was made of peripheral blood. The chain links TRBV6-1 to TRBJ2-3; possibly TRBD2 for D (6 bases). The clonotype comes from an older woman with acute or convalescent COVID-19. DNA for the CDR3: TGTGCCAGCAGTGATGTTGGGACTCCGCAGTATTTT. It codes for CASSDVGTPQYF.